The source of this T cell receptor beta chain is a study of response to subunit inactivated influenza vaccine. A single record per CDR3 protein comes from TCRdb applying MiXCR to the RT-PCR reads. The data show 600,000 to 850,000 distinct CDR3 sequences, approximately 14% seen once. This CDR3 region has 15 residues. Per germline, CDR1 MDHEN and CDR2 SYDVKM. Trimming cost V 5 bases and J 3 bases, with 15 bases left between them. Study-level results: Researchers suggested that each seasonal influenza vaccination recruits few new T cells.

This clonotype occurred a few times. Antigen unknown. The chain links TRBV28 to TRBJ2-3; either TRBD1 or TRBD2 may supply D (5 bases each). The sample was PBMCs from blood, taken 14 to 15 days before vaccination. The sequence derives from a man aged 45-65 years who received an inactivated influenza vaccine. CDR3 sequence: CASSARQGVTDTQYF. CDR3 nucleotide sequence: TGTGCCAGCAGTGCCCGCCAGGGAGTGACAGATACGCAGTATTTT. The full variable domain, with the rest looked up from reference TRBV28 and TRBJ2-3, is DVKVTQSSRYLVKRTGEKVFLECVQDMDHENMFWYRQDPGLGLRLIYFSYDVKMKEKGDIPEGYSVSREKKERFSLILESASTNQTSMYLCASSARQGVTDTQYFGPGTRLTVL.